This paragraph covers one T cell receptor beta chain sequence. No antigen is known for it. Repertoires were generated with immunoSEQ multiplex PCR, while TCRdb's copy carries only in-frame clones and drops some. The sample has 56,000 or so clones; over 75% are singletons. The data were taken from a study of a mutant IDH1 vaccine in newly diagnosed glioma. Study-wide context: Initiation of the vaccine course occurred 4-6 weeks after radiotherapy alone, or alongside temozolomide cycles.

The CDR3 is 15 residues long. V lost 4 bases to trimming and J lost 1 base, with 14 bases between them. The germline V gene has CDR1 SGHKS and CDR2 YYEKEE (reference sequence). The time point is: week 47, end of study. A single vaccine dose contained 300 ug of mutant IDH1 20-mer peptide, and topical imiquimod was used with it. Eight vaccine injections were given to patients in weeks 1, 3, 5, 7, 11, 15, 19 and 23. The input for sequencing was PBMCs, taken from a glioma patient whose treatment included an IDH1 peptide vaccine. The TCR comes from a woman aged 40 to 50 with glioma. Some clones in this sample may be carry-over from other donors' samples. The V and J genes are TRBV5-5 and TRBJ1-1; TRBD1 might be the D (6 bases). CDR3 in amino acids: CASSVGDTSNTEAFF. The CDR3 nucleotides read TGTGCCAGCAGCGTGGGGGACACTTCGAACACTGAAGCTTTCTTT.